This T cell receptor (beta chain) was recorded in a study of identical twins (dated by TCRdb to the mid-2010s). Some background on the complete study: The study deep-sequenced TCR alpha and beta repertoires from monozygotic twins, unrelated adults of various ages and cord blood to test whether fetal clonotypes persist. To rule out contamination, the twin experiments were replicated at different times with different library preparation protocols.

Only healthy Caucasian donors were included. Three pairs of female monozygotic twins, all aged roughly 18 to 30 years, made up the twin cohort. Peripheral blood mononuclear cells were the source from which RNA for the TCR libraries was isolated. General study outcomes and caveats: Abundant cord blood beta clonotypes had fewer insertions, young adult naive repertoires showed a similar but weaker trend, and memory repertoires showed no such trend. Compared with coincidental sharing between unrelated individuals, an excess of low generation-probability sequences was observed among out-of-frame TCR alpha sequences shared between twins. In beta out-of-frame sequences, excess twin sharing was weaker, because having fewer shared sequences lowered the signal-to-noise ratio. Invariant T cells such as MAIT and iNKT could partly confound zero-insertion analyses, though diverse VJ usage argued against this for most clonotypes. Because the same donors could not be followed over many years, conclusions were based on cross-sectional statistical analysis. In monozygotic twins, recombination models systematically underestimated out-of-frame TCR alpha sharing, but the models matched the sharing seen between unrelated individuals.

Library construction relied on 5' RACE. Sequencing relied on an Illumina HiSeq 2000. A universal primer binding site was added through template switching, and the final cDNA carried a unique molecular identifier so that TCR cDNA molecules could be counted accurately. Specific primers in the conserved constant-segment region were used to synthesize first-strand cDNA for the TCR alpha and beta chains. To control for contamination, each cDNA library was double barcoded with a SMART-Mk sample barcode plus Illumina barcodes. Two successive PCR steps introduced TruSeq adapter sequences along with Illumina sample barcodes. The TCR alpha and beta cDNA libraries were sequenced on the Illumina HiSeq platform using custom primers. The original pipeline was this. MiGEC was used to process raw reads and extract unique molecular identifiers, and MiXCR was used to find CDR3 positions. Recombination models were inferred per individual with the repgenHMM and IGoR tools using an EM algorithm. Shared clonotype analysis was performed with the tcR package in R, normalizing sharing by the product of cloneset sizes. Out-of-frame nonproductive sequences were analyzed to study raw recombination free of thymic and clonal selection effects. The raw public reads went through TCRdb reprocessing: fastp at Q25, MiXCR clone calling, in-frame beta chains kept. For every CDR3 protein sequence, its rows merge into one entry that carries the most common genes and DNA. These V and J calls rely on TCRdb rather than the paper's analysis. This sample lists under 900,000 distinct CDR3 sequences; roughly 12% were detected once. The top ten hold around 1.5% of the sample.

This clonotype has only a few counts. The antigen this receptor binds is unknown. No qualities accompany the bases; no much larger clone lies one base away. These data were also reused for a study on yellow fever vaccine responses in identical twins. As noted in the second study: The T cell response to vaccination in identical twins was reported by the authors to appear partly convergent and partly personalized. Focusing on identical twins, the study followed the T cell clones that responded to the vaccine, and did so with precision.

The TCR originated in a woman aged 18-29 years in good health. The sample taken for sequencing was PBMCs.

The CDR3 corresponds to CASSQDSGSSNYGEAFF. The nucleotide sequence is TGCGCCAGCAGCCAAGATTCGGGCAGTTCAAATTACGGTGAAGCTTTCTTT. This receptor chain uses TRBV4-1 and TRBJ1-1; no confident D gene assignment can be made. Looking up the germline V gene yields CDR1 MGHRA and CDR2 YSYEKL. V loses 0 bases, J loses 7 bases, and the germline ends lie 21 bases apart. Its CDR3 holds 17 amino acids, cysteine through phenylalanine. Only CDR3 DNA remains: 51 bases, in frame from the first base.